This T cell receptor (beta chain) was captured by sequencing in a study of CD4 T cells in relation to SARS-CoV-2 and coronaviruses. About the research overall: After 10 to 11 days of antigen culture, PBMC TCR beta CDR3s were sequenced. Negative control cultures got HIV-1 Nef peptides or no peptide. Study results and caveats: Pre-pandemic and post-infection samples never came from the same donor. Crossreactivity was assessed only for spike protein, not other viral proteins.

About this clone itself: What it binds is unknown.

Data came from immunoSEQ multiplex PCR; TCRdb stores just in-frame clones and leaves some out. The sample holds roughly 21,000 clones; roughly three quarters are singletons and the top ten take 15% to 20%. CD4+ T cells from unexposed donors were obtained before the COVID-19 pandemic (2011-2018). After ten to eleven days of culture, CD4+ T cells were isolated. Germline CDR1 reads KGHSH; CDR2 reads LQKENI. The V end was cut by 2 bases, the J end by 2 bases, with 12 bases between. The CDR3 runs to 15 residues. This TCR derives from a human donor in good health. The chain recombines TRBV18 with TRBJ1-2; tentative D call: TRBD1 (6 bases). What was sequenced was CD4+ T cells from PBMCs, cultured in vitro. CDR3: CASSPVSGANYGYTF. In nucleotides, the CDR3 is TGTGCCAGCTCACCAGTCTCAGGGGCGAACTATGGCTACACCTTC.